The 18 T cell receptor beta chains below all came from one sample that was sequenced in a study of radiotherapy plus CTLA-4 blockade in lung cancer (dated by TCRdb to the late 2010s). Library preparation was by the immunoSEQ multiplex PCR assay. TCRdb provides this immuneACCESS table in a form limited to in-frame rearrangements. Some clones are lacking; in checked studies, under half of them reflect an unresolved V gene, and why the rest are absent is not known. The sample profile shows tens of thousands of clones; more than 75% of them were found once. The ten largest clonotypes hold roughly a sixth of the sample. The sequencing here drew on peripheral blood, taken from a patient treated with radiotherapy plus ipilimumab. The receptors shown here come from a human donor with non-small cell lung cancer that progressed on radiotherapy plus ipilimumab.

This chain links TRBV5-4 with TRBJ1-5; D is ambiguous. This CDR3 spans 12 amino acids. V lost 5 bases, J lost 10 bases, and 13 bases lay in between. Germline CDR1 is SGHNT and CDR2 is YYREEE (reference sequence). This CDR3 is CASSLDRGPQHF. The CDR3 region has the DNA TGTGCCAGCAGTCTGGACCGTGGACCCCAGCATTTT.

This clone was observed a single time. The gene calls are TRBV10-2 and TRBJ2-3, with D perhaps being TRBD1 or TRBD2 (5 bases each). V was pared by 0 bases and J by 6 bases, with 16 bases between. This CDR3 region has 16 residues. Germline V gene sequence: CDR1 WSHSY, CDR2 SAAADI. This CDR3 is CASSESAGMGADTQYF. In DNA form, the CDR3 reads TGCGCCAGCAGTGAGTCGGCAGGGATGGGAGCGGATACGCAGTATTTT.

The chain joins TRBV6-5 to TRBJ2-1, with 10 bases that match TRBD2. Germline CDR1 and CDR2: MNHEY and SVGAGI. J lost 6 bases, V lost 6 bases, and 8 bases had no gene match. The CDR3 contains 15 residues. CDR3 residues: CASSYPGLAVNEQFF. The CDR3 DNA is TGTGCCAGCAGCTACCCCGGACTAGCGGTCAATGAGCAGTTCTTC.

This chain connects TRBV5-1 to TRBJ2-5; 12 bases line up with TRBD2. From germline, CDR1 is SGHRS and CDR2 YFSETQ. CDR3 size: 15 residues. The V gene end was trimmed by 1 base and the J gene end by 5 bases; junction bases not matched to a gene: 3. The CDR3, as DNA: TGCGCCAGCAGCTTGCTAGCGGGGGGGCTGGAGACCCAGTACTTC. Amino acid sequence: CASSLLAGGLETQYF. Full variable domain (rest looked up from reference TRBV5-1 and TRBJ2-5): KAGVTQTPRYLIKTRGQQVTLSCSPISGHRSVSWYQQTPGQGLQFLFEYFSETQRNKGNFPGRFSGRQFSNSRSEMNVSTLELGDSALYLCASSLLAGGLETQYFGPGTRLLVL.

V gene TRBV27 combines with J gene TRBJ1-1, with D possibly TRBD1 on 5 matching bases. This CDR3 is built from 14 residues. Trimming cost V 6 bases and J 4 bases, with 15 bases left between them. Germline V lookup: CDR1 MNHEY, CDR2 SMNVEV (reference sequence). As DNA, the CDR3 is TGTGCCAGCAGGAGGGACGGGTGGAGCACTGAAGCTTTCTTT. Protein: CASRRDGWSTEAFF.

This clone appeared once. The V call is TRBV27, the J call TRBJ1-2; D unclear. The length of the CDR3 is 14 residues. Germline V CDR1 and CDR2: MNHEY, SMNVEV (reference sequence). The germline V and J ends were trimmed by 0 bases and 2 bases, with 7 bases remaining between them. This chain's CDR3 is CASSLSPSNYGYTF. Written as DNA, the CDR3 is TGTGCCAGCAGTTTATCACCAAGCAACTATGGCTACACCTTC.

This clone came up once. The junction departs from the called germline gene at one end, perhaps through a read error. The chain is built from TRBV6-1 and TRBJ2-7, with 9 bases fitting TRBD2. The CDR3 is 13 residues long. The germline CDR1 and CDR2 sequences are MNHNS and SASEGT. As DNA, the CDR3 is TGTGCCAGCAGCTTCGACGGTCGGACTAGCGAGGCCTTC. As protein: CASSFDGRTSEAF.

The rearrangement uses TRBV5-1 and TRBJ1-4; D not resolved. Trimming removed 0 bases from V and 7 bases from J, with 10 bases in between. This CDR3 has 14 amino acids. Germline V gene data show CDR1 as SGHRS and CDR2 as YFSETQ. Written as DNA, the CDR3 is TGCGCCAGCAGCTTGGCCGGGGTTGGTGAAAAACTGTTTTTT. It specifies CASSLAGVGEKLFF. The full variable domain, its missing parts supplied by reference TRBV5-1 and TRBJ1-4, is KAGVTQTPRYLIKTRGQQVTLSCSPISGHRSVSWYQQTPGQGLQFLFEYFSETQRNKGNFPGRFSGRQFSNSRSEMNVSTLELGDSALYLCASSLAGVGEKLFFGSGTQLSVL.

This sequence joins TRBV7-3 and TRBJ2-1; 9 bases are a match to TRBD2. This CDR3 has 19 residues. Germline lookup yields CDR1 SGHTA and CDR2 FQGTGA. J was trimmed by 1 base and V by 0 bases; bases with no gene match: 10. This CDR3 reads CASSLTAGGLLGSYNEQFF. In nucleotides, the CDR3 is TGTGCCAGCAGCTTAACAGCGGGGGGCCTTTTGGGGTCCTACAATGAGCAGTTCTTC.

The chain carries TRBV7-6 and TRBJ1-3; 8 nucleotides match TRBD1. Germline CDR1 is SGHVS and CDR2 is FNYEAQ. The CDR3 covers 15 residues. Trimming cost V 5 bases and J 4 bases; bases outside gene matches: 7. This CDR3 is CASSPDRVGGNTIYF. The CDR3 DNA is TGTGCCAGCAGCCCGGACAGGGTTGGGGGAAACACCATATATTTT.

V is TRBV15 and J is TRBJ2-5, with 11 bases identical to TRBD1. The CDR3 sequence is 14 residues long. Trimming removed 3 bases from V and 7 bases from J; junction bases left unmatched: 4. Germline-derived CDR1 and CDR2 are LNHNV and YYDKDF (reference sequence). The CDR3 here is CATSRGQGVGTQYF. As DNA, the CDR3 is TGTGCCACCAGCAGGGGACAGGGGGTCGGGACCCAGTACTTC.

J is TRBJ2-3 and V is TRBV10-2; weak D call: TRBD1 (6 bases). The CDR3 runs 14 residues. The germline CDR1 and CDR2 sequences are WSHSY and SAAADI. Trimming cost V 6 bases and J 3 bases, with 13 bases left between them. The CDR3 DNA sequence: TGCGCCAGCAGGTCGACAGGTTTTACAGATACGCAGTATTTT. As protein: CASRSTGFTDTQYF.

The DNA for the CDR3 is TGTGCCAGCAGACAGGGCGAGCAGTACTTC. The encoded protein is CASRQGEQYF. The rearrangement links TRBV6-1 to TRBJ2-7; a weak D match, TRBD1 (6 bases). The CDR3 is made up of 10 amino acids. Germline V gene data show CDR1 as MNHNS and CDR2 as SASEGT. V lost 6 bases and J 6 bases, leaving 6 bases between the germline ends.

The chain uses TRBV7-3 and TRBJ2-1, with D possibly matching TRBD1 (5 bases). The CDR3 length is 15 residues. Germline CDR1 is SGHTA and CDR2 is FQGTGA. V lost 2 bases and J lost 4, with 12 bases in between. The CDR3 coding sequence is TGTGCCAGCAGCTTAGTGGATGGGGCGTACAATGAGCAGTTCTTC. Translating gives CASSLVDGAYNEQFF.

V and J are TRBV7-6 and TRBJ1-2; 10 bases agree with TRBD1. This CDR3 contains 13 residues. V was clipped by 3 bases and J by 6 bases; unmatched bases: 1. Per the germline V gene, CDR1 is SGHVS and CDR2 is FNYEAQ. The CDR3 region has the DNA TGTGCCAGCAGCTTTGGGACAGGGGATGGCTACACCTTC. Protein product: CASSFGTGDGYTF.

The chain has TRBV29-1 and TRBJ2-2; no firm D call. Germline CDR1 is SQVTM and CDR2 is ANQGSEA. Between the trimmed V and J ends, which lost 7 bases and 5 bases, there was a span of 11 bases. The CDR3 runs to 12 residues. Here the CDR3 reads CSAAGQTGELFF. The CDR3 DNA sequence: TGCAGCGCCGCCGGCCAGACCGGGGAGCTGTTTTTT.

The chain employs TRBV6-6 and TRBJ1-2; no clear D gene. V was pared by 3 bases and J by 6 bases, with 8 bases between. The CDR3 length is 12 residues. Germline values: CDR1 MNHNY, CDR2 SVGAGI (reference sequence). The CDR3 reads CASSYDRHGYTF. DNA of the CDR3: TGTGCCAGCAGTTATGATCGACATGGCTACACCTTC.

The chain combines TRBV7-2 with TRBJ2-1, with a weak D call TRBD1 (5 bases). CDR1 is SGHTA and CDR2 is FQGNSA in the germline V gene. This CDR3 is built from 14 residues. V lost 1 base and J lost 9, with 13 bases in between. The CDR3 region has the DNA TGTGCCAGCAGCTTAGGTGCAGGGCCGGTTGAGCAGTTCTTC. Its protein product is CASSLGAGPVEQFF.